The 21 T cell receptor beta chains below were found in one sample sequenced in a study of early T cells in non-severe SARS-CoV-2 infection. TCRdb reprocessed the 5' RACE reads via MiXCR and lists one record per CDR3 protein. The sample consists of roughly 38,000 distinct CDR3 sequences, less than 6% of them appearing once. Material: whole blood, obtained at baseline. Every receptor here comes from an adult who was a healthcare worker with PCR-confirmed SARS-CoV-2 infection or an uninfected control (not recorded which).

This clonotype was seen ten or more times. The rearrangement joins TRBV29-1 to TRBJ2-3; no reliable D call. The CDR3 totals 14 residues. Germline lookup yields CDR1 SQVTM and CDR2 ANQGSEA. V was shortened by 6 bases and J by 8 bases, with 21 bases between the two germline ends. The CDR3 region has the DNA TGCAGCGTCAAACCTGAATATGGGTCTTCTACGCAGTATTTT. This gives the protein CSVKPEYGSSTQYF.

A single count supports this clonotype. The genes are TRBV5-4 and TRBJ2-3, with TRBD2 identical over 12 bases. V lost 3 bases, J lost 3 bases, and 8 bases stayed unmatched. The CDR3 length is 17 residues. Germline V gives CDR1 SGHNT, CDR2 YYREEE (reference sequence). The CDR3 sequence is CASSSSGLAGRTDTQYF. The CDR3 region has the DNA TGTGCCAGCAGCTCCTCTGGACTAGCGGGAAGGACAGATACGCAGTATTTT. The full variable domain, completed using reference TRBV5-4 and TRBJ2-3, is ETGVTQSPTHLIKTRGQQVTLRCSSQSGHNTVSWYQQALGQGPQFIFQYYREEENGRGNFPPRFSGLQFPNYSSELNVNALELDDSALYLCASSSSGLAGRTDTQYFGPGTRLTVL.

This clonotype was observed once. This chain's CDR3 is CASSLAPLTNTDTQYF. CDR3 in DNA: TGCGCCAGCAGCCTTGCCCCCCTGACTAACACAGATACGCAGTATTTT. The chain uses TRBV5-1 and TRBJ2-3; possibly TRBD2 for D (5 bases). The V end was cut by 4 bases, the J end by 2 bases, with 17 bases between. Germline CDR1 reads SGHRS; CDR2 reads YFSETQ. The CDR3 runs to 16 residues.

This clonotype occurred many times. The chain recombines TRBV6-6 with TRBJ1-6; no reliable D call. The CDR3 is 11 residues long. Trimming stripped 2 bases from V and 10 bases from J, with 3 bases between. Germline loops: CDR1 MNHNY, CDR2 SVGAGI (reference sequence). CDR3 region: CASSYGSPLHF. The CDR3 coding sequence is TGTGCCAGCAGTTACGGATCACCCCTCCACTTT.

This clonotype was found many times. This chain links TRBV13 with TRBJ2-1, with a possible D match to TRBD1 (7 bases). Trimming took 5 bases from V and 14 from J, leaving 16 bases between them. Looked up from germline, CDR1 is PRHDT and CDR2 is FYEKMQ (reference sequence). The CDR3 spans 12 residues. CDR3 residues: CASSTGGDSKFF. The CDR3 region has the DNA TGTGCCAGCAGCACCGGCGGGGACAGTAAGTTCTTC.

At least ten counts were recorded for this clonotype. V gene TRBV4-3 combines with J gene TRBJ1-6; 8 nucleotides align to TRBD1. The V gene end was trimmed by 3 bases and the J gene end by 8 bases; junction bases not matched to a gene: 3. CDR1 LGHNA and CDR2 YSLEER come from the germline V gene. The length of the CDR3 is 14 residues. CDR3 amino acids: CASSHGQGDSPLHF. CDR3 coding DNA: TGCGCCAGCAGCCACGGACAGGGAGATTCACCCCTCCACTTT.

The chain joins TRBV24-1 to TRBJ2-1; 9 nucleotides align to TRBD1. The CDR3 is 14 amino acids. With V trimmed by 7 bases and J by 8 bases, 8 bases remained unmatched. Germline CDR1 and CDR2: KGHDR and SFDVKD. The chain's CDR3 is CATRGDRVFDEQFF. The CDR3 nucleotides read TGTGCCACCAGAGGGGACAGGGTGTTCGATGAGCAGTTCTTC.

Only a few counts were recorded for this clonotype. V gene TRBV6-6 combines with J gene TRBJ2-7; D not resolved. The CDR3 runs to 11 residues. In germline, CDR1 is MNHNY, CDR2 SVGAGI (reference sequence). Trimming stripped 6 bases from V and 0 bases from J, with 3 bases between. As DNA, the CDR3 is TGTGCCAGCAGAACCTCCTACGAGCAGTACTTC. This sequence encodes CASRTSYEQYF.

In its sample, this clonotype was seen many times. The rearrangement uses TRBV18 and TRBJ2-7; 9 bases match TRBD1. The junction had 10 bases not matched to a gene; V was cut back by 3 bases and J by 7 bases. CDR3 size: 15 residues. Per the germline V gene, CDR1 is KGHSH and CDR2 is LQKENI. The CDR3 bases are TGTGCCAGCTCACCCGAACAGGGGGCCGGATTTGAGCAGTACTTC. It codes for CASSPEQGAGFEQYF.

This clonotype has ten or more counts. As DNA, the CDR3 is TGTGCCAGCAGCCCAGGGACGGATGAGCAGTTCTTC. Protein sequence: CASSPGTDEQFF. V usage is TRBV7-8 and J usage is TRBJ2-1; possibly TRBD1 or TRBD2 for D (5 bases each). V lost 5 bases and J lost 8, with 10 bases in between. Germline CDR1 SGHVS, CDR2 FQNEAQ. CDR3 size: 12 residues.

This clonotype came up many times. The genes are TRBV7-2 and TRBJ2-2; D is undetermined. The CDR3 is 13 amino acids. The V gene lost 10 bases and the J gene lost 5 bases, with 14 bases spanning the gap. Germline CDR1 and CDR2: SGHTA and FQGNSA. CDR3: CATATVGTGELFF. DNA of the CDR3: TGTGCCACCGCTACCGTGGGGACCGGGGAGCTGTTTTTT.

This clonotype was seen ten or more times. The V call is TRBV24-1, the J call TRBJ2-2; TRBD1 aligns across 8 bases. There are 16 residues in the CDR3. Germline V gives CDR1 KGHDR, CDR2 SFDVKD. After removal of 3 bases from V and 5 bases from J, the junction contained 7 bases not matched to a gene. CDR3 in DNA: TGTGCCACCAGTGATCCCATCCGACAGGGGACCGGGGAGCTGTTTTTT. Residues: CATSDPIRQGTGELFF.

Many counts were recorded for this clonotype. V usage is TRBV2 and J usage is TRBJ2-1; D gene ambiguous. Trimming shortened V by 1 base and J by 9 bases, and 4 bases separated the two germline ends. The CDR3 covers 11 residues. The V gene's germline CDR1 is SNHLY and CDR2 FYNNEI. CDR3 nucleotides: TGTGCCAGCAGTGAAGTCGGTGAGCAGTTCTTC. Translation: CASSEVGEQFF.

This clonotype was seen ten or more times. The chain joins TRBV11-2 to TRBJ2-7; 12 nucleotides match TRBD2. Losses at the gene ends were 5 bases for V and 3 bases for J; bases not matched to a gene: 14. Germline assignment: CDR1 SGHAT and CDR2 FQNNGV. This CDR3 is 18 amino acids long. CDR3 residues: CASSLRRLAGDSYYEQYF. The CDR3 DNA follows: TGTGCCAGCAGCCTTCGCCGACTAGCGGGGGACAGCTACTACGAGCAGTACTTC.

This clonotype has only a few counts. This chain joins TRBV4-2 and TRBJ1-5; D gene uncertain. The V gene lost 4 bases and the J gene lost 1 base, with 11 bases spanning the gap. CDR3 length: 15 amino acids. Germline V gene lookup returns CDR1 LGHNA and CDR2 YNFKEQ. The DNA for the CDR3 is TGTGCCAGCAGCCTCTTCCCAAGCAGCAATCAGCCCCAGCATTTT. Protein sequence: CASSLFPSSNQPQHF.

This clonotype was observed many times. This chain uses TRBV6-2 or TRBV6-3 with TRBJ1-5; weak D call: TRBD1 (5 bases). The germline V gene has CDR1 MNHEY and CDR2 SVGEGT. Trimming cost V 6 bases and J 2 bases, with 11 bases left between them. This CDR3 contains 14 residues. CDR3: CASSSGKGNQPQHF. In nucleotides, the CDR3 is TGTGCCAGCAGCTCAGGGAAGGGCAATCAGCCCCAGCATTTT.

Only a few counts were recorded for this clonotype. The chain is built from TRBV5-1 and TRBJ2-2, with TRBD1 matching over 8 bases. Germline assignment: CDR1 SGHRS and CDR2 YFSETQ. This CDR3 contains 18 residues. V shed 7 bases and J 7 bases; nucleotides not matched to a gene: 21. CDR3: CASGSPSPGGAEGGELFF. CDR3 DNA sequence: TGCGCCAGCGGATCACCATCGCCAGGGGGCGCGGAAGGCGGGGAGCTGTTTTTT.

The table lists this clonotype with a few counts. A read error is possible here, since a much larger clone lies one base away. The gene calls are TRBV6-6 and TRBJ1-1; D is unresolved. Germline lookup yields CDR1 MNHNY and CDR2 SVGAGI (reference sequence). The length of the CDR3 is 14 residues. The chain's CDR3 is CANSYSRVYSEAFF. For the CDR3, the DNA is TGTGCCAACAGTTACTCGAGGGTTTACAGTGAAGCTTTCTTT.

This clonotype has ten or more counts. V gene TRBV5-1 combines with J gene TRBJ2-5; D is unclear. The CDR3 is 12 residues long. CDR1 is SGHRS, CDR2 YFSETQ, per germline. Deletions cut 0 bases from V and 5 bases from J, with 5 bases between. CDR3 bases: TGCGCCAGCAGCTTGGGGGCCGAGACCCAGTACTTC. Protein: CASSLGAETQYF.

Concerning this clonotype itself: At one boundary the junction diverges from the germline segment, which might be a read error. V and J are TRBV10-1 and TRBJ2-7; 8 positions agree with TRBD1. This CDR3 spans 14 amino acids. Germline V CDR1 and CDR2: WNHNN, SYGVQD (reference sequence). The CDR3 region has the DNA TGCGCCAGCAGTGAGTCCGGACAGGGTTACGAGCATTACTTC. Amino acids: CASSESGQGYEHYF.

This clonotype has ten or more counts. The rearrangement uses TRBV29-1 and TRBJ2-1, with 9 bases aligning to TRBD1. Germline lookup yields CDR1 SQVTM and CDR2 ANQGSEA. V lost 7 bases and J lost 5; bases outside the gene matches: 6. CDR3 length: 13 amino acids. CDR3: CSGDRGRNNEQFF. The DNA for the CDR3 is TGCAGCGGAGACAGGGGGAGAAACAATGAGCAGTTCTTC.